Given below is one T cell receptor beta chain in context. Antigen: not known. MiXCR was run by TCRdb on the 5' RACE reads, yielding one entry per CDR3 protein. The sample includes roughly 150,000 distinct CDR3 sequences, roughly 15% of them seen just once. These data are taken from a study of T-cell memory formation after mild COVID-19. Germline CDR1 DFQATT, CDR2 SNEGSKA (reference sequence). V was trimmed by 3 bases and J by 3 bases, leaving 4 bases between them. The CDR3 sequence is 11 residues long. Points from the study as a whole: Some clones that responded turned up in pre-infection memory, which suggests that cross-reactive memory joined in.

This TCR came from an adult woman who had mild COVID-19 (a few samples of this study predate the infection). Cell type and time point are not known. Sequenced sample: PBMCs or a T cell subset sorted from them (not recorded which). J is TRBJ2-3 and V is TRBV20-1; D not certain. The CDR3, as DNA: TGCAGTGCTAGTAGTACAGATACGCAGTATTTT. Protein: CSASSTDTQYF.